Presented here are 32 T cell receptor beta chains from one specimen sequenced in a study of T cell changes during pregnancy in multiple sclerosis. TCRdb's copy holds only in-frame clones and misses some; the assay was immunoSEQ multiplex PCR. Of 100,000 to 140,000 clones listed, around 90% are singletons. Sequencing was performed on peripheral blood, taken in the third trimester of pregnancy. The source of these receptors is a female donor in good health, enrolled as a control in a pregnancy study.

J is TRBJ1-6 and V is TRBV5-1; D is undetermined. Trimming left V 0 bases short and J 6 bases short, with 13 bases between. Germline values: CDR1 SGHRS, CDR2 YFSETQ. This CDR3 is built from 16 residues. The DNA of the CDR3 is TGCGCCAGCAGCTTGGCCCCGGGCGAGGGTAATTCACCCCTCCACTTT. It codes for CASSLAPGEGNSPLHF. Together with reference TRBV5-1 and TRBJ1-6, the CDR3 gives the full variable domain: KAGVTQTPRYLIKTRGQQVTLSCSPISGHRSVSWYQQTPGQGLQFLFEYFSETQRNKGNFPGRFSGRQFSNSRSEMNVSTLELGDSALYLCASSLAPGEGNSPLHFGNGTRLTVT.

The sample holds a few counts of this clone. This chain joins TRBV4-1 and TRBJ2-6, with TRBD1 identical over 8 bases. V shed 0 bases and J 2 bases; nucleotides not matched to a gene: 12. The CDR3 loop spans 20 amino acids. CDR1 MGHRA and CDR2 YSYEKL come from the germline V gene. The CDR3 region is CASSQDAFGQGDPGANVLTF. CDR3 nucleotide sequence: TGCGCCAGCAGCCAAGACGCATTTGGACAGGGTGATCCTGGGGCCAACGTCCTGACTTTC.

J is TRBJ2-7 and V is TRBV27; a weak D match, TRBD1 (6 bases). Trimming took off 2 bases at V and 2 bases at J, with 13 bases between the two ends. CDR1 is MNHEY and CDR2 is SMNVEV in the germline V gene (reference sequence). CDR3 length: 15 amino acids. The CDR3 protein is CASSLVQGFPYEQYF. For the CDR3, the DNA is TGTGCCAGCAGTTTAGTGCAGGGGTTCCCCTACGAGCAGTACTTC.

The V gene is TRBV15, the J gene TRBJ2-5; TRBD1 aligns across 11 bases. The CDR3 runs 16 residues. V shed 6 bases and J 1 base; nucleotides not matched to a gene: 7. Per germline, CDR1 LNHNV and CDR2 YYDKDF (reference sequence). In DNA, the CDR3 is TGTGCCACCAGGGACAGGGGGCTCGCTGGCCAAGAGACCCAGTACTTC. Translated: CATRDRGLAGQETQYF.

This clone has a handful of counts. CDR3 DNA sequence: TGCGCCAGCAGCTCAACAGGGGACACTGAAGCTTTCTTT. Residues: CASSSTGDTEAFF. This chain joins TRBV5-1 and TRBJ1-1; 7 bases are a match to TRBD1. With 3 bases clipped from V and 3 bases from J, the junction kept 2 bases outside the gene matches. Germline CDR1 is SGHRS and CDR2 is YFSETQ. This CDR3 is built from 13 residues.

This chain connects TRBV9 to TRBJ2-3, with D tentatively TRBD1 (7 bases). The CDR3 has 18 residues. Trimming cost V 4 bases and J 2 bases, with 23 bases left between them. CDR1 and CDR2 (germline): SGDLS, YYNGEE. The chain's CDR3 is CASSSGGTLGKYTDTQYF. As DNA, the CDR3 is TGTGCCAGCAGCTCAGGGGGGACCTTAGGCAAGTACACAGATACGCAGTATTTT.

The chain carries TRBV5-6 and TRBJ2-3; weak D call: TRBD1 (5 bases). This CDR3 has 18 residues. V was clipped by 0 bases and J by 0 bases, with 17 bases between them. Germline lookup yields CDR1 SGHDT and CDR2 YYEEEE. CDR3 protein: CASSLVVSAGLSTDTQYF. The CDR3 coding sequence is TGTGCCAGCAGCTTGGTGGTTTCGGCAGGGTTGAGCACAGATACGCAGTATTTT. Combining the CDR3 with reference TRBV5-6 and TRBJ2-3 gives the whole variable domain DAGVTQSPTHLIKTRGQQVTLRCSPKSGHDTVSWYQQALGQGPQFIFQYYEEEERQRGNFPDRFSGHQFPNYSSELNVNALLLGDSALYLCASSLVVSAGLSTDTQYFGPGTRLTVL.

The CDR3: CASSGGTGGDRGGYTF. Written as DNA, the CDR3 is TGTGCCAGCAGTGGAGGGACAGGGGGTGACAGAGGTGGCTACACCTTC. The rearrangement joins TRBV27 to TRBJ1-2, with 11 bases identical to TRBD1. CDR1 MNHEY and CDR2 SMNVEV come from the germline V gene (reference sequence). The trim removed 5 bases at V and 7 bases at J, leaving 12 bases unmatched. The CDR3 runs 16 residues.

The genes are TRBV6-5 and TRBJ2-1; 7 positions agree with TRBD1. V shed 5 bases, J shed 1 base, and the junction held 5 bases outside the gene matches. The CDR3 runs 15 residues. Germline CDR1 reads MNHEY; CDR2 reads SVGAGI. CDR3 residues: CASSPRQGSYNEQFF. CDR3 DNA: TGTGCCAGCAGTCCGCGACAGGGTTCCTACAATGAGCAGTTCTTC.

CDR3 region: CASSLMGTGNSPLHF. Written as DNA, the CDR3 is TGTGCCAGCAGCTTAATGGGGACAGGAAATTCACCCCTCCACTTT. This chain connects TRBV7-3 to TRBJ1-6; 8 bases agree with TRBD1. The CDR3 runs 15 residues. Germline trimming cut 1 base from V and 7 bases from J; bases unmatched to any gene: 3. CDR1 is SGHTA, CDR2 FQGTGA, per germline.

The V and J genes are TRBV7-2 and TRBJ1-1; D is perhaps TRBD1 (6 bases). Germline assignment: CDR1 SGHTA and CDR2 FQGNSA. V dropped 1 base and J dropped 4 bases, with 19 bases sitting between them. This CDR3 comprises 17 residues. The CDR3 nucleotides are TGTGCCAGCAGCTTAGTGATATTCAGGGGAAGGGGCACTGAAGCTTTCTTT. It encodes CASSLVIFRGRGTEAFF.

CDR3 nucleotides: TGTGCCAGCAGCACCCCTGACAGGGGTGATGCTTTCTTT. It is translated as CASSTPDRGDAFF. V is TRBV11-1 and J is TRBJ1-1; 8 nucleotides match TRBD1. V shed 5 bases, J shed 11 bases, and the junction held 10 bases outside the gene matches. Germline V gene sequence: CDR1 SGHAT, CDR2 FQDESV (reference sequence). The CDR3 loop spans 13 amino acids.

The chain couples TRBV7-2 to TRBJ1-5, with 7 bases fitting TRBD1. Trimming took 2 bases from V and 1 from J; bases not matched to a gene: 5. The CDR3 contains 16 residues. CDR1 is SGHTA, CDR2 FQGNSA, per germline. The CDR3, as DNA: TGTGCCAGCAGCTTATTAAGGGGGCAAAGCAATCAGCCCCAGCATTTT. Translation: CASSLLRGQSNQPQHF.

CDR3: CASSLSGTVNTEAFF. The CDR3 DNA is TGTGCCAGCAGTTTGTCCGGGACAGTGAACACTGAAGCTTTCTTT. The J gene is TRBJ1-1, the V gene TRBV27; 7 bases line up with TRBD1. Germline V CDR1 and CDR2: MNHEY, SMNVEV (reference sequence). Trimming at V came to 3 bases and at J to 0 bases, leaving 4 bases not matched to a gene. This CDR3 has 15 amino acids.

V gene TRBV7-8 combines with J gene TRBJ2-1; TRBD2 is a possible D gene (5 bases). The CDR3 loop spans 15 amino acids. V shed 1 base and J shed 9 bases, with 16 bases lying between them. CDR1 and CDR2 (germline): SGHVS, FQNEAQ. The CDR3 region is CASSLVLYSGSEQFF. In nucleotides, the CDR3 is TGTGCCAGCAGCTTAGTTTTGTATAGTGGGAGTGAGCAGTTCTTC.

The rearrangement joins TRBV4-2 to TRBJ1-1; possible D gene TRBD1, 5 bases. CDR1 is LGHNA, CDR2 YNFKEQ, per germline. Trimming took off 0 bases at V and 3 bases at J, with 11 bases between the two ends. There are 15 residues in the CDR3. The CDR3 is CASSQDYGADTEAFF. The CDR3 DNA reads as TGTGCCAGCAGCCAAGATTATGGGGCGGACACTGAAGCTTTCTTT.

The genes are TRBV11-2 and TRBJ2-3; tentative D call: TRBD1 (6 bases). Trimming removed 2 bases at V and 2 bases at J, with 11 bases between. Germline CDR1 and CDR2: SGHAT and FQNNGV. The CDR3 length is 15 residues. CDR3 sequence: CASSLLGAPTDTQYF. CDR3 DNA: TGTGCCAGCAGCTTATTGGGGGCCCCCACAGATACGCAGTATTTT.

The gene calls are TRBV5-8 and TRBJ1-5; D uncertain. The germline gives CDR1 SGHTS, CDR2 YDEGEE. CDR3 length equals 16 residues. V gave up 2 bases and J gave up 3 bases, with 15 bases separating them. In DNA, the CDR3 is TGTGCCAGCAGCTTTTGGGGAGGGCAGTCCAATCAGCCCCAGCATTTT. Translation: CASSFWGGQSNQPQHF.

The rearrangement uses TRBV6-5 and TRBJ1-1; D uncertain. The CDR3 consists of 16 residues. From germline, CDR1 is MNHEY and CDR2 SVGAGI. V was clipped by 0 bases and J by 0 bases, with 11 bases between them. CDR3 amino acids: CASSYSVESLNTEAFF. CDR3 bases: TGTGCCAGCAGTTACTCGGTCGAGAGTTTGAACACTGAAGCTTTCTTT.

V gene TRBV19 combines with J gene TRBJ1-1; D remains unclear. V was shortened by 3 bases and J by 1 base, with 12 bases between the two germline ends. The CDR3 is 15 residues long. CDR1 LNHDA and CDR2 SQIVND come from the germline V gene (reference sequence). Here the CDR3 DNA reads TGTGCCAGTAGTATTGTTCAATTGTCGAACACTGAAGCTTTCTTT. The encoded protein is CASSIVQLSNTEAFF.

The sample holds one count of this clone. This chain uses TRBV7-9 with TRBJ2-7, with 8 bases matching TRBD1. The length of the CDR3 is 12 residues. The J segment lost 6 bases and the V segment lost 6 bases, leaving 4 bases of the junction unmatched. CDR1 is SEHNR, CDR2 FQNEAQ, per germline (reference sequence). The DNA of the CDR3 is TGTGCCAGCAGTTGGGGGACAGGCGAGCAGTACTTC. It yields the protein CASSWGTGEQYF.

The genes are TRBV4-3 and TRBJ2-5; 12 bases fit TRBD2. The CDR3 loop spans 18 amino acids. Germline V gene data show CDR1 as LGHNA and CDR2 as YSLEER. The junction had 10 bases not matched to a gene; V was cut back by 4 bases and J by 1 base. This CDR3 is CASSLNLQTSGSQETQYF. Here the CDR3 DNA reads TGCGCCAGCAGCCTCAATCTTCAGACTAGCGGGAGCCAAGAGACCCAGTACTTC.

The chain is built from TRBV5-5 and TRBJ2-5; 9 nucleotides match TRBD2. V shed 0 bases, J shed 4 bases, and the junction held 10 bases outside the gene matches. CDR3 length: 17 residues. The V gene's germline CDR1 is SGHKS and CDR2 YYEKEE (reference sequence). The CDR3 nucleotides are TGTGCCAGCAGCTTGGCACCTAGCGGGGCCCTCGGAGAGACCCAGTACTTC. Its protein is CASSLAPSGALGETQYF.

The V and J genes are TRBV5-1 and TRBJ2-3; TRBD1 is a possible D gene (6 bases). CDR3 length: 15 amino acids. CDR1 is SGHRS, CDR2 YFSETQ, per germline. V lost 5 bases and J lost 4, with 17 bases in between. The CDR3 DNA reads TGCGCCAGCAGTTCACAGGGCCCCCTCGCAGATACGCAGTATTTT. Residues: CASSSQGPLADTQYF.

The chain links TRBV6-5 to TRBJ1-2, with D possibly matching TRBD1 (5 bases). Trimming left V 5 bases short and J 9 bases short, with 13 bases between. This CDR3 region has 12 residues. From germline, CDR1 is MNHEY and CDR2 SVGAGI. This chain's CDR3 is CASSPDTDSYTF. The CDR3 nucleotides read TGTGCCAGCAGTCCCGACACGGACAGCTACACCTTC.

The chain combines TRBV7-8 with TRBJ2-2; 7 nucleotides line up with TRBD2. CDR1 is SGHVS and CDR2 is FQNEAQ in the germline V gene. The junction had 5 bases not matched to a gene; V was cut back by 0 bases and J by 4 bases. The CDR3 runs to 16 residues. The CDR3 region has the DNA TGTGCCAGCAGCTTAGCGCAGGGCGGGGGCACCGGGGAGCTGTTTTTT. Residues: CASSLAQGGGTGELFF.

The chain couples TRBV2 to TRBJ2-1, with 9 nucleotides matching TRBD2. Germline V gene data show CDR1 as SNHLY and CDR2 as FYNNEI. The length of the CDR3 is 15 residues. V shed 8 bases and J 7 bases; nucleotides not matched to a gene: 12. CDR3 loop: CASEVGGGASNEQFF. The CDR3 coding sequence is TGTGCCAGCGAGGTTGGCGGGGGGGCCAGTAATGAGCAGTTCTTC. The variable domain in full, with the rest retrieved from reference TRBV2 and TRBJ2-1, is EPEVTQTPSHQVTQMGQEVILRCVPISNHLYFYWYRQILGQKVEFLVSFYNNEISEKSEIFDDQFSVERPDGSNFTLKIRSTKLEDSAMYFCASEVGGGASNEQFFGPGTRLTVL.

This chain uses TRBV10-3 with TRBJ2-1, with D unresolved. The CDR3 extends over 16 amino acids. The germline gives CDR1 ENHRY, CDR2 SYGVKD. Trimming removed 3 bases from V and 0 bases from J, with 12 bases in between. This chain's CDR3 is CAISEISGPSYNEQFF. The CDR3 nucleotides are TGTGCCATCAGTGAAATATCGGGTCCCTCCTACAATGAGCAGTTCTTC.

The chain carries TRBV18 and TRBJ1-2; 10 nucleotides line up with TRBD1. Germline V gene sequence: CDR1 KGHSH, CDR2 LQKENI. This CDR3 is 12 amino acids long. Trimming removed 3 bases from V and 8 bases from J; junction bases left unmatched: 0. This CDR3 reads CASSPTGGGYTF. CDR3 bases: TGTGCCAGCTCACCGACAGGGGGCGGCTACACCTTC.

CDR3 amino acids: CASSLWTAGTGGYTF. CDR3 coding DNA: TGTGCCAGCAGCTTATGGACGGCGGGAACTGGTGGCTACACCTTC. The chain has TRBV7-9 and TRBJ1-2; D unclear. This CDR3 is built from 15 residues. The germline V and J ends were trimmed by 2 bases and 7 bases, with 17 bases remaining between them. CDR1 and CDR2 (germline): SEHNR, FQNEAQ (reference sequence).

This clone was found once. The V gene is TRBV5-1, the J gene TRBJ2-5; 11 bases agree with TRBD1. The J call may be wrong; the DNA end is better matched by TRBJ2-7. Germline CDR1 and CDR2: SGHRS and YFSETQ. CDR3 length: 15 amino acids. DNA of the CDR3: TGCGCCAGCAGCGGACAGGGGGCCAGAGCCTACGAGCAGTACTTC. Amino acids: CASSGQGARAYEQYF.

This clone was found once. V gene TRBV27 combines with J gene TRBJ1-1, with 8 bases aligning to TRBD1. Germline-derived CDR1 and CDR2 are MNHEY and SMNVEV (reference sequence). The junction had 8 bases not matched to a gene; V was cut back by 0 bases and J by 5 bases. This CDR3 has 16 amino acids. The CDR3 reads CASSLSPAGGRTEAFF. DNA for the CDR3: TGTGCCAGCAGTTTATCGCCGGCAGGGGGCAGAACTGAAGCTTTCTTT.